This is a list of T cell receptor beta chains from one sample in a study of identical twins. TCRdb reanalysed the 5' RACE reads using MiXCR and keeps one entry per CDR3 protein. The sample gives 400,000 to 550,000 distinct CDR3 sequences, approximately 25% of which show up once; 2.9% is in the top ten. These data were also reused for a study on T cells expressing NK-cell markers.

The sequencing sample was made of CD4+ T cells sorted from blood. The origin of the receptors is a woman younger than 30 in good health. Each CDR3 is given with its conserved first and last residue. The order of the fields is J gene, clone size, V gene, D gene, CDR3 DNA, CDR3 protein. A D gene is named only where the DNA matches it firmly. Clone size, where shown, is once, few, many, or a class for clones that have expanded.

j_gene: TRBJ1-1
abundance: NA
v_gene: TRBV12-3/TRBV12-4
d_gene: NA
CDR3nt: TGTGCCAGCAGTTTTGGGCTAGGTTACAATGAAGCTTTCTTT
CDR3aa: CASSFGLGYNEAFF

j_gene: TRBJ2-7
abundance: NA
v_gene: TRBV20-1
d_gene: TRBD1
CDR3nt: TGCAGTGCTAGTAAGACAGGGACCTCCTACGAGCAGTACTTC
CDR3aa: CSASKTGTSYEQYF

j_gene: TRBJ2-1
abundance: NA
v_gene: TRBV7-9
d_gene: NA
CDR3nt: TGTGCCAGCAGCTTGCAGCAGTGGGAGCAGTTCTTC
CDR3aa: CASSLQQWEQFF

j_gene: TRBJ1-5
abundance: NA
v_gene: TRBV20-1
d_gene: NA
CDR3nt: TGCAGTGCTAGAGGTCGGAATAGCAATCAGCCCCAGCATTTT
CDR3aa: CSARGRNSNQPQHF

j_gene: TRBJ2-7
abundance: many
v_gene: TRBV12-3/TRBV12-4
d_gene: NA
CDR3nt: TGTGCCAGCAGCTGGGACACCTCCTACGAGCAGTACTTC
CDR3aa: CASSWDTSYEQYF

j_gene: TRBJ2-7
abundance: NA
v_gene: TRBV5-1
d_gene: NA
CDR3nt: TGCGCCAGCAGCTTGGAATTCGGTGGCGAGCAGTACTTC
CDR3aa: CASSLEFGGEQYF

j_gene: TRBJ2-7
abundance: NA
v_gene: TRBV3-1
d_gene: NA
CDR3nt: TGTGCCAGCAGCCAAGAAACCAGGGTTCCCTACGAGCAGTACTTC
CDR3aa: CASSQETRVPYEQYF

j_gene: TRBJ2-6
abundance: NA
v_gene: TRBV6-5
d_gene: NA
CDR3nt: TGTGCCAGCAGTTATCAACAGCACCCTGCCTCTGGGGCCAACGTCCTGACTTTC
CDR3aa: CASSYQQHPASGANVLTF

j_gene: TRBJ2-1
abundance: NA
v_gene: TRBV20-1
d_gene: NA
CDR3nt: TGCAGTGCTATACCAGGGTCCTACAATGAGCAGTTCTTC
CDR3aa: CSAIPGSYNEQFF

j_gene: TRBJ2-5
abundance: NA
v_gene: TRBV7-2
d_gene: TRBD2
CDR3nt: TGTGCCAGCAGCAAGGGACTAGCACCTCCAGAGACCCAGTACTTC
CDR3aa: CASSKGLAPPETQYF

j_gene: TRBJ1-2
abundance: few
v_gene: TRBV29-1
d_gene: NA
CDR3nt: TGCAGCGTTGCCCCCCCTAGCTACACCTTC
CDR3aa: CSVAPPSYTF

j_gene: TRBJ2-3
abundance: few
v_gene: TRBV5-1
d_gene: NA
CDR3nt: TGCGCCAGCAAATTACTGTCAGGGGCTGAGAATACGCAGTATTTT
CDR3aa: CASKLLSGAENTQYF

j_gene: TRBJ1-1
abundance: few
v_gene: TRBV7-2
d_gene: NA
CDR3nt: TGTGCCAGCAGCGCGGGGGCCGGAGGCGTAGCTTTCTTT
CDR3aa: CASSAGAGGVAFF

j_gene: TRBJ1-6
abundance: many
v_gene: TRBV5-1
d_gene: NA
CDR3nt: TGCGCCAGCAGCTTGGCCGGAGCAGGTTATTCACCCCTCCACTTT
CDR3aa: CASSLAGAGYSPLHF

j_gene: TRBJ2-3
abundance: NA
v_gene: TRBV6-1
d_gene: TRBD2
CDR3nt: TGTGCCAGCAGGCTCCGGACTAGCGGGGGCACAGATACGCAGTATTTT
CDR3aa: CASRLRTSGGTDTQYF

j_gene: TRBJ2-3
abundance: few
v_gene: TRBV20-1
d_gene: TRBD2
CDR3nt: TGCAGTGCTAGAGATCCGCGGGGGAGCACAGATACGCAGTATTTT
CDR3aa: CSARDPRGSTDTQYF

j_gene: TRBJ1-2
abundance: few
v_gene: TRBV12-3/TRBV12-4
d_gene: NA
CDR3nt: TGTGCCAGCAGTTTGGGGGGCGCTCCTGGGGGCTACACCTTC
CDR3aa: CASSLGGAPGGYTF

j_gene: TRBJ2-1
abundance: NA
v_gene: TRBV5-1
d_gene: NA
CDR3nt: TGCGCCAGCGGGGTTTTTCCTAGCGACAATGAGCAGTTCTTC
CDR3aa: CASGVFPSDNEQFF

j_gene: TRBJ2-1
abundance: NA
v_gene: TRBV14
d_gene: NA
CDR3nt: TGTGCCAGCAGCCCCTTCAAACCCTTGGACGGCCACAATGAGCAGTTCTTC
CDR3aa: CASSPFKPLDGHNEQFF

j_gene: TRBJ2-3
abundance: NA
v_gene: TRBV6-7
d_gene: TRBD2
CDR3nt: TGTGCCAGCAGTCTGTTACGGACTAGCGGGAACACAGATACGCAGTATTTT
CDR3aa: CASSLLRTSGNTDTQYF

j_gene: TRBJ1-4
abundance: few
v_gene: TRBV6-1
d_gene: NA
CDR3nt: TGTGCCAGCAGCCCTCGCGCCCGGGGTCGTAAGGAAAAACTGTTTTTT
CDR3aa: CASSPRARGRKEKLFF

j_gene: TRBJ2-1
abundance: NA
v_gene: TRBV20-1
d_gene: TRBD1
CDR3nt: TGCAGTGCTAGAGAAGGGGGCCGTAGTGCTGAGCAGTTCTTC
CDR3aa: CSAREGGRSAEQFF

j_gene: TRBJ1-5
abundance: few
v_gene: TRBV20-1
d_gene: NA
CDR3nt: TGCAGTGCTAGGGACCTTCTTTCCGGGGTAAATCAGCCCCAGCATTTT
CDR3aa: CSARDLLSGVNQPQHF

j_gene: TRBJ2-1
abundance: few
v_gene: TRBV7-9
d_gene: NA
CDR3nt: TGTGCCAGCAGCTTAGCAGCGGGCCCCTACAATGAGCAGTTCTTC
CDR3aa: CASSLAAGPYNEQFF

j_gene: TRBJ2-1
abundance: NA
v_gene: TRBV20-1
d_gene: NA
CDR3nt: TGCAGTGCTAGAAACCTCGGGGATGAGCAGTTCTTC
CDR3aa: CSARNLGDEQFF

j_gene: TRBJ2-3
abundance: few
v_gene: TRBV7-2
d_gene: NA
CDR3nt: TGTGCCAGCAGCTCTCCCCTAGATACGCAGTATTTT
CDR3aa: CASSSPLDTQYF

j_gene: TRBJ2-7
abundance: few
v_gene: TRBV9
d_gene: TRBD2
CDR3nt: TGTGCCAGCAGCCCCAGCGGGGACTCCGGCGAGCAGTACTTC
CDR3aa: CASSPSGDSGEQYF

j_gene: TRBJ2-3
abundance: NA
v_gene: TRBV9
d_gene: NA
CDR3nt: TGTGCCAGCAGCGTAGGAGTATGGCAGGGCCAGGATACGCAGTATTTT
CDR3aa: CASSVGVWQGQDTQYF

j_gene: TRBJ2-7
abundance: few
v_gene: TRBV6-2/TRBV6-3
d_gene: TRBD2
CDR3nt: TGTGCCAGCAGTCGTCTAGCGGGAGGTTCCTACGAGCAGTACTTC
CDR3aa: CASSRLAGGSYEQYF

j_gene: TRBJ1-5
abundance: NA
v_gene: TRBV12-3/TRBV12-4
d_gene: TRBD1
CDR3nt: TGTGCCAGCAGTTTGGCACAGGGGAATCAGCCCCAGCATTTT
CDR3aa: CASSLAQGNQPQHF

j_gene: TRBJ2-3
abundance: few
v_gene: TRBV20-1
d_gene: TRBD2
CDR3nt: TGCAGTGCTGGGGCGGGAGGAGATACGCAGTATTTT
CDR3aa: CSAGAGGDTQYF

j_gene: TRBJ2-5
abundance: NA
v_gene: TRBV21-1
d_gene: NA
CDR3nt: TGTGCCAGCAGCTCCCCGGGGGGCGCAGGAGAGACCCAGTACTTC
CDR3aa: CASSSPGGAGETQYF

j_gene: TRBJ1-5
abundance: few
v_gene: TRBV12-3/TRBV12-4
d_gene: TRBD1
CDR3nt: TGTGCCAGCAGCATGACAGGGGGACAGCCCCAGCATTTT
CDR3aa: CASSMTGGQPQHF

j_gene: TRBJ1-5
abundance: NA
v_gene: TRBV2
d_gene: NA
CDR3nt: TGTGCCAGCAGACTAGGGCAATCCGGTCAGCCCCAGCATTTT
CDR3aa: CASRLGQSGQPQHF

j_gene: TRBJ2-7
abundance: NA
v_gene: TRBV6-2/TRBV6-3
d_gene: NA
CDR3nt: TGTGCCAGCACCGGGGGACGGGACTCCTACGAGCAGTACTTC
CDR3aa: CASTGGRDSYEQYF

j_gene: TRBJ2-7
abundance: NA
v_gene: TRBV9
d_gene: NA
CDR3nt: TGTGCCAGCAGCCGGGACATTACCTCCTACGAGCAGTACTTC
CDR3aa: CASSRDITSYEQYF

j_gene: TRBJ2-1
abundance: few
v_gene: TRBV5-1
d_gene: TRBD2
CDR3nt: TGCGCCAGCAGCTTGGTCGGCGGGGGGGCCGAAGAGCAGTTCTTC
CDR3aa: CASSLVGGGAEEQFF

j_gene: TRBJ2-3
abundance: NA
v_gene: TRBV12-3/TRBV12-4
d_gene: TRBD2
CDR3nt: TGTGCCAGCAGTTGGACCGCGGGGGCAGATACGCAGTATTTT
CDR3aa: CASSWTAGADTQYF

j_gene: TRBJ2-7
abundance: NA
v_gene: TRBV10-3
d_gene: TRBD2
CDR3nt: TGTGCCACGAGGACTAGCGGGGGACTCGAGCAGTACTTC
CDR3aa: CATRTSGGLEQYF

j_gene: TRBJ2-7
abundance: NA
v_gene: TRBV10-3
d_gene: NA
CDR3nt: TGTGCCATCAGCCTCGGGGGTGGGTCCTACGAGCAGTACTTC
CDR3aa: CAISLGGGSYEQYF

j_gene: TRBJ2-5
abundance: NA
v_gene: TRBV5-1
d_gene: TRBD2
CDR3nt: TGCGCCAGCAGCTTGACGACTAGCGGGGGGGTTTTC
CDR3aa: CASSLTTSGGVF

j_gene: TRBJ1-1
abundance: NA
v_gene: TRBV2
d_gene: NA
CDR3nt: TGTGCCAGCTTTATAAGGCCGGCCACTGAAGCTTTCTTT
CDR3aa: CASFIRPATEAFF

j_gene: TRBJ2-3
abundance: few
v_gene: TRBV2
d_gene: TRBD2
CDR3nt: TGTGCCAGCAGCTTTTCCTTGGGGACTAGGGCGCAGTATTTT
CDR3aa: CASSFSLGTRAQYF

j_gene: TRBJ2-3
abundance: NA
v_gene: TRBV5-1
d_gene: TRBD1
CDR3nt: TGCGCCAGCGGCGCCTACCCGGGACAGCGCACAGATACGCAGTATTTT
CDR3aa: CASGAYPGQRTDTQYF

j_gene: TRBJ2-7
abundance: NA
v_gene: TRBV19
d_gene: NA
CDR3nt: TGTGCCAGTAGTACGAAGGCCAGAACCTTTCCCTACGAGCAGTACTTC
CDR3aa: CASSTKARTFPYEQYF

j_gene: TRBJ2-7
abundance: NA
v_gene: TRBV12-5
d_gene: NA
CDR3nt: TGTGCTAGCGCCAGGGACCGCTCCTACGAGCAGTACTTC
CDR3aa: CASARDRSYEQYF

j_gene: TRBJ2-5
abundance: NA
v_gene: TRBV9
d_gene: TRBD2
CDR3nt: TGTGCCAGCAGCGTAGGTGGACTAGCGGGGGGGCAAGGGACCCAGTACTTC
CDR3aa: CASSVGGLAGGQGTQYF

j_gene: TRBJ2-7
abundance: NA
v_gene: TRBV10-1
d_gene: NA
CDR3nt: TGCGCCAGCAGTGCAGGGCGCGAGCAGTACTTC
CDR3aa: CASSAGREQYF

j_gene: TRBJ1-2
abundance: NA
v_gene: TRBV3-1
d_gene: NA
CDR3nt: TGTGCCAGCAGCCAAGAGCTGATCGACCGTGGACCTGGCTACACCTTC
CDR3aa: CASSQELIDRGPGYTF

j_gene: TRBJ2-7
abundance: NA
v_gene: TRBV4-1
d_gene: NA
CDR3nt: TGCGCCAGCAGCCAAGTGGGGACCGAGCAGTACTTC
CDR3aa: CASSQVGTEQYF

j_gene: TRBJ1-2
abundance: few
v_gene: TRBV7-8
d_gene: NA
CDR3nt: TGTGCCAGCAGCCCTAGGATCCTCTATGGCTACACCTTC
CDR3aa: CASSPRILYGYTF

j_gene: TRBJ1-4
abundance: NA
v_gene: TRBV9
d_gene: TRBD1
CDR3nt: TGTGCCAGCAGCCCACCCGGGACAGGGGATGAAAAACTGTTTTTT
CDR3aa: CASSPPGTGDEKLFF

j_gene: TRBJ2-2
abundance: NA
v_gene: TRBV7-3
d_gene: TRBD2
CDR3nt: TGTGCCAGCAGCTCCCCAGGACTAGGGTCGAACACCGGGGAGCTGTTTTTT
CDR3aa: CASSSPGLGSNTGELFF

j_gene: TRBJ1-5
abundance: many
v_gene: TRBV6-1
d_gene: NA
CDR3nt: TGTGCCAGCACCGGGAGAGATACTATTGTCAGCAATCAGCCCCAGCATTTT
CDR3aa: CASTGRDTIVSNQPQHF

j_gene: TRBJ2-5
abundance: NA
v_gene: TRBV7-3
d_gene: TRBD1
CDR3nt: TGTGCCAGCAGCTTAATGGGACAGGGGCTGAAGACCCAGTACTTC
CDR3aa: CASSLMGQGLKTQYF

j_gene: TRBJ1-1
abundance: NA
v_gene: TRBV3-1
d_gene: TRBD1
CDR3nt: TGTGCCAGCAGCCAAGCGGGACAGATGAACACTGAAGCTTTCTTT
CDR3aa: CASSQAGQMNTEAFF

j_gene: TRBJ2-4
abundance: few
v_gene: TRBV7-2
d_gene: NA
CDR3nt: TGTGCCATAGGACAGTTAAACATTCAGTACTTC
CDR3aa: CAIGQLNIQYF